Included here is one T cell receptor beta chain sequence, with context. The record originates from a study of a mutant IDH1 vaccine in newly diagnosed glioma. The CDR3 loop spans 13 amino acids. The germline gives CDR1 MNHNS, CDR2 SASEGT. Deletions cut 8 bases from V and 8 bases from J, with 18 bases between. Noted time point: baseline, week 1 (first vaccination visit). The treatment is: pre-vaccination baseline after standard-of-care therapy. Libraries were prepared by immunoSEQ multiplex PCR; TCRdb keeps only in-frame clonotypes and omits some of them. The sample lists 55,000 to 70,000 clones; 79% were seen once.

The genes are TRBV6-1 and TRBJ1-2; perhaps TRBD1 as D (5 bases). The sequences come from PBMCs, collected from a glioma patient treated with radiotherapy, temozolomide or both. The receptor comes from a man aged 45-65 years with glioma. CDR3 DNA sequence: TGTGCCAGCTTCACCGGGGGGGTAAAGGGCTACACCTTC. This codes for CASFTGGVKGYTF.